Listed below are T cell receptor beta chains from one sample, sequenced in a study of T cells in Graves' hyperthyroidism and ophthalmopathy. From the multiplex PCR reads, TCRdb called clonotypes with MiXCR, one entry per CDR3 protein. The data show 500,000 to 550,000 distinct CDR3 sequences, around 20% seen once. Sequencing was done on a sample of blood. These receptors were taken from a man between 18 and 35 years old with Graves' hyperthyroidism. The CDR3 runs from the conserved cysteine through the conserved F or W. The order of the fields is D gene, V gene, clone size, J gene, CDR3 DNA, CDR3 protein. The D gene is left open where the match is weak. Only part of the rows carry a size: once, few, many, or a class if the clone is expanded.

-	TRBV6-1	-	TRBJ1-5	TGTGCCAGCAGGACAACCCTCAGGGCCGACAATCAGCCCCAGCATTTT	CASRTTLRADNQPQHF
TRBD1	TRBV29-1	many	TRBJ1-2	TGCAGCGTTGGAGCGAGGACAGGGGAAGGCTACACCTTC	CSVGARTGEGYTF
-	TRBV5-5	many	TRBJ2-7	TGTGCCAGCAGCTTGATGCGGACTACTACCTACGAGCAGTACTTC	CASSLMRTTTYEQYF
-	TRBV18	many	TRBJ2-4	TGTGCCAGCTCACCCGGGGGTGAGGGCAAAAACATTCAGTACTTC	CASSPGGEGKNIQYF
TRBD1	TRBV11-2	few	TRBJ2-6	TGTGCCAGCAGCCTAACAGGGGGGTCAGGTGGGGCCAACGTCCTGACTTTC	CASSLTGGSGGANVLTF
-	TRBV29-1	-	TRBJ2-5	TGCAGCGTTGTAGAAGGAGAGACCCAGTACTTC	CSVVEGETQYF
TRBD1	TRBV10-2	many	TRBJ1-2	TGCGCCAGCAGGGACAGGGGGCTTGGTGGCTACACCTTC	CASRDRGLGGYTF
-	TRBV2	many	TRBJ1-5	TGTGCCAGCTCCTCGCCGGGGGGCGCGGGGAATCAGCCCCAGCATTTT	CASSSPGGAGNQPQHF
-	TRBV27	many	TRBJ1-2	TGTGCCAGCAGTTTTACCCCTAACTATGGCTACACCTTC	CASSFTPNYGYTF
-	TRBV7-8	-	TRBJ2-7	TGTGCCAGCAGCTTAGCCGTTGGGCTTCTTGGGGTATACGAGCAGTACTTC	CASSLAVGLLGVYEQYF
-	TRBV12-3/TRBV12-4	many	TRBJ1-5	TGTGCCAGCAGTTCCCCCATCAGGAAGGGAAATCAGCCCCAGCATTTT	CASSSPIRKGNQPQHF
-	TRBV9	few	TRBJ1-1	TGTGCCAGCAGCGTAGCTGATGCGGGAGGGGACACTGAAGCTTTCTTT	CASSVADAGGDTEAFF
TRBD1	TRBV5-1	-	TRBJ1-5	TGCGCCAGCAGCTTGGGGGACAGGGGAACTGATCAGCCCCAGCATTTT	CASSLGDRGTDQPQHF
-	TRBV25-1	once	TRBJ1-1	TGTGCCAGCAGTCCATCGACGCCAGGCGTGAACACTGAAGCTTTCTTT	CASSPSTPGVNTEAFF
-	TRBV27	many	TRBJ1-1	TGTGCCAGCGGAGCGCCTCTCTCGAACACTGAAGCTTTCTTT	CASGAPLSNTEAFF
-	TRBV6-1	many	TRBJ2-5	TGTGCCAGCAGCGCCGGGACCTTAGGGGAGACCCAGTACTTC	CASSAGTLGETQYF
-	TRBV28	many	TRBJ1-1	TGTGCCAGCACCTTTTGGGGCACTGAAGCTTTCTTT	CASTFWGTEAFF
TRBD1	TRBV9	-	TRBJ2-2	TGTGCCAGCAGCGAGGGACAGGGTTACGGGGAGCTGTTTTTT	CASSEGQGYGELFF
-	TRBV24-1	many	TRBJ1-2	TGTGCCACCAGTGAAGGGACCGCCTATGGCTACACCTTC	CATSEGTAYGYTF
TRBD1	TRBV6-1	many	TRBJ1-1	TGTGCCAGCAACGACAGGGTCACTGAAGCTTTCTTT	CASNDRVTEAFF
-	TRBV5-1	many	TRBJ1-1	TGCGCCAGCAGCTTGGAGGGTTTTCAGTCTGAAGCTTTCTTT	CASSLEGFQSEAFF
TRBD2	TRBV7-2	-	TRBJ2-7	TGTGCCAGCAGCTTTGGGGCGGGAGGAGGCGAGCAGTACTTC	CASSFGAGGGEQYF
-	TRBV18	few	TRBJ1-1	TGTGCCAGCTCACCAACGGCAGGGCGTGGGACTGAAGCTTTCTTT	CASSPTAGRGTEAFF
-	TRBV19	many	TRBJ1-5	TGTGCCAGTACCCCCGGGGCAGGCGACAATCAGCCCCAGCATTTT	CASTPGAGDNQPQHF
TRBD1	TRBV20-1	few	TRBJ2-7	TGCAGTGCTCCGGACAGGGGGGGCTACGAGCAGTACTTC	CSAPDRGGYEQYF
-	TRBV6-1	-	TRBJ1-2	TGTGCCAGCGTCCAGTCCAGGGGAGGAGGGTATGGCTACACCTTC	CASVQSRGGGYGYTF
-	TRBV9	few	TRBJ2-7	TGTGCCAGCAGCGTAGGGGGGGACGCTTACTACGAGCAGTACTTC	CASSVGGDAYYEQYF
-	TRBV7-8	-	TRBJ1-1	TGTGCCAGCAGCATCGTCGACTGGTCGGGACACTTGAACACTGAAGCTTTCTTT	CASSIVDWSGHLNTEAFF
-	TRBV12-3/TRBV12-4	many	TRBJ1-1	TGTGCCAGCAGTTTAGTGGGCGGTGAAGCTTTCTTT	CASSLVGGEAFF
TRBD1	TRBV20-1	few	TRBJ1-5	TGCAGTGCTAGAGGGACAGGGGGCTTTCAGCCCCAGCATTTT	CSARGTGGFQPQHF
-	TRBV27	many	TRBJ2-7	TGTGCCAGCCGTTCGAGAGGGAGGTCCTACGAGCAGTACTTC	CASRSRGRSYEQYF
TRBD2	TRBV7-8	few	TRBJ2-5	TGTGCCAGCAGCTTTAGCGGGCGGGTTCAAGAGACCCAGTACTTC	CASSFSGRVQETQYF
-	TRBV6-2/TRBV6-3	many	TRBJ2-2	TGTGCCAGCAGTTACGAAGGGGCCGGGACCGGGGAGCTGTTTTTT	CASSYEGAGTGELFF
-	TRBV9	many	TRBJ2-5	TGTGCCAGCAACTTAGGGGGGGCCTTGTCGGAGACCCAGTACTTC	CASNLGGALSETQYF
-	TRBV20-1	many	TRBJ1-3	TGCAGTGCTAGAGACGCGGGATCTGGAGGCACCATATATTTT	CSARDAGSGGTIYF
TRBD2	TRBV6-5	-	TRBJ2-7	TGTGCCAGCAGTTACCTCGGCGGGGGGGCCTCCTACGAGCAGTACTTC	CASSYLGGGASYEQYF
-	TRBV28	few	TRBJ2-2	TGTGCCAGCAGCCGGGGGACCGGGGAGCTGTGTTTT	CASSRGTGELCF
-	TRBV27	-	TRBJ2-7	TGTGCCAGCCAAAGGAACCCCAGGAGCTCCTACGAGCAGTACTTC	CASQRNPRSSYEQYF
TRBD1	TRBV2	many	TRBJ1-2	TGTGCCAGCTCGGGACAGACAGTCTATGGCTACACCTTC	CASSGQTVYGYTF
-	TRBV6-1	many	TRBJ1-1	TGTGCCAGCATCCTAAGGAGGGTCAACACTGAAGCTTTCTTT	CASILRRVNTEAFF
-	TRBV12-3/TRBV12-4	-	TRBJ1-1	TGTGCCAGCAGTTACGGAACGGGGGACACTGAAGCTTTCTTT	CASSYGTGDTEAFF
-	TRBV6-4	many	TRBJ2-6	TGTGCCAGCAGTGACAAACAGGGAAGAGGCACTGGGGCCAACGTCCTGACTTTC	CASSDKQGRGTGANVLTF
TRBD1	TRBV7-8	-	TRBJ2-7	TGTGCCAGCAGCTTATTTACAGGGGCCGACTACGAGCAGTACTTC	CASSLFTGADYEQYF
TRBD1	TRBV2	many	TRBJ1-3	TGTGCCAGCAGGGGGGGACAGTCTGGAAACACCATATATTTT	CASRGGQSGNTIYF
TRBD1	TRBV12-3/TRBV12-4	-	TRBJ2-5	TGTGCCAGCCGTCGGGACAGCCAAGAGACCCAGTACTTC	CASRRDSQETQYF
TRBD1	TRBV6-2/TRBV6-3	once	TRBJ2-5	TGTGCCAGCAGTTACCGTACAGGGGTGGCGGAGACCCAGTACTTC	CASSYRTGVAETQYF
TRBD2	TRBV20-1	-	TRBJ2-5	TGCAGTGCTAGGAAGGGACTAGCGGGAGTAGTAACGGGCGAGACCCAGTACTTC	CSARKGLAGVVTGETQYF
-	TRBV6-5	many	TRBJ2-5	TGTGCCAGCCGGCCCGGGACGGGGGCAGAGACCCAGTACTTC	CASRPGTGAETQYF
-	TRBV11-3	-	TRBJ2-2	TGTGCCAGCAGCTTAGGGGGTTCCGCCGAAGAGCTGTTTTTT	CASSLGGSAEELFF
-	TRBV29-1	many	TRBJ1-2	TGCAGCGTGTTAGGGGGGAGCTATGGCTACACCTTC	CSVLGGSYGYTF
TRBD1	TRBV30	-	TRBJ1-2	TGTGCCTGGAGGACAGGGAGAAACTATGGCTACACCTTC	CAWRTGRNYGYTF
-	TRBV10-3	-	TRBJ1-1	TGTGCCATCAGTGAGCTTGGGGAGACTGAAGCTTTCTTT	CAISELGETEAFF
-	TRBV20-1	-	TRBJ2-2	TGCAGTGCTAGAGAGGACTACCACACCGGGGAGCTGTTTTTT	CSAREDYHTGELFF
-	TRBV20-1	-	TRBJ1-5	TGCAGTGCCAACCGTGGAGGGGGGTTTTATAGCAATCAGCCCCAGCATTTT	CSANRGGGFYSNQPQHF
-	TRBV30	-	TRBJ1-1	TGTGCCTGGAACCAAGGACAGAGGAACACTGAAGCTTTCTTT	CAWNQGQRNTEAFF
-	TRBV9	many	TRBJ1-2	TGTGCCAGCAGCAAGGGATCGGGGGCTGATGGCTACACCTTC	CASSKGSGADGYTF
-	TRBV6-5	many	TRBJ1-1	TGTGCCAGCAGTTGGACGGCTCAGAACACTGAAGCTTTCTTT	CASSWTAQNTEAFF
-	TRBV7-9	many	TRBJ2-5	TGTGCCAGCAGCTTAGTCACGGAGACCCAGTACTTC	CASSLVTETQYF